Listed below are T cell receptor beta chains from one sample, sequenced in a study of identical twins. TCRdb used MiXCR to reprocess the 5' RACE reads, holding one entry per CDR3 protein. Altogether roughly 720,000 distinct CDR3 sequences are present, around a sixth being singletons, with the ten largest covering around 13%. This sample was also put to use in a study of T cells expressing NK-cell markers.

Sequencing used PBMCs. Receptors originate from a woman aged 18-35 years in good health. The CDR3 runs from the conserved cysteine through the conserved F or W. The order of the fields is J gene, V gene, D gene, clone size, CDR3 DNA, CDR3 protein. A D gene is named only where the DNA matches it firmly. A row's size may be missing; if present it is once, few, many or a size class.

>TRBJ1-4|TRBV20-1|.|.
TGCAGTGCTAGTCCGGGGAAAAAACTGTTTTTT
CSASPGKKLFF
>TRBJ1-6|TRBV6-5|.|few
TGTGCCAGCAGTTACGGGCGACACAATTCACCCCTCCACTTT
CASSYGRHNSPLHF
>TRBJ2-4|TRBV20-1|.|few
TGCAGTGCTAGAAGGACAGCTGAGGACATTCAGTACTTC
CSARRTAEDIQYF
>TRBJ1-4|TRBV20-1|.|few
TGCAGTGCCCGAAGGAGTCCTAATGAAAAACTGTTTTTT
CSARRSPNEKLFF
>TRBJ2-1|TRBV6-2/TRBV6-3|.|few
TGTGCCAGTTTTACAGGGCCGGGTGAGCAGTTCTTC
CASFTGPGEQFF
>TRBJ1-2|TRBV6-1|.|.
TGTGCCAGCAGCCCTACTTTTCCCTATGGCTACACCTTC
CASSPTFPYGYTF
>TRBJ2-7|TRBV5-1|.|few
TGCGCCAGCAGCCCCCAGGAATACGAGCAGTACTTC
CASSPQEYEQYF
>TRBJ2-7|TRBV20-1|TRBD2|.
TGCAGTGCCAGCCTACTAGCGGGAGGGGGCGAGCAGTACTTC
CSASLLAGGGEQYF
>TRBJ2-1|TRBV6-2/TRBV6-3|TRBD2|few
TGTGCCAGCAGCCGTCCCCCGGGACTAGCGGCCTTTAATGAGCAGTTCTTC
CASSRPPGLAAFNEQFF
>TRBJ1-2|TRBV6-6|TRBD1|few
TGTGCCAGCAGCTACGGGACAGGCATTGGCTACACCTTC
CASSYGTGIGYTF
>TRBJ1-1|TRBV12-3/TRBV12-4|.|.
TGTGCCAGCAGTTTATTAATTCTGGGTGAAGCTTTCTTT
CASSLLILGEAFF
>TRBJ2-1|TRBV5-1|TRBD2|.
TGCGCCAGCAGCTGGGGACTAGCGGGCAACAATGAGCAGTTCTTC
CASSWGLAGNNEQFF
>TRBJ2-1|TRBV4-3|.|.
TGCGCCAGCAGCCAAGATAAAGTTTCCTACAATGAGCAGTTCTTC
CASSQDKVSYNEQFF
>TRBJ2-1|TRBV20-1|.|few
TGCAGTGCTAGGTACGGAGTAGCTCAAGCTGAGCAGTTCTTC
CSARYGVAQAEQFF
>TRBJ2-5|TRBV7-8|.|.
TGTGCCAGCAGCGGTCGACTAGAACGGGATCGGGAGACCCAGTACTTC
CASSGRLERDRETQYF
>TRBJ1-5|TRBV6-5|.|.
TGTGCCAGCAGTTACTACAGCAATCAGCCCCAGCATTTT
CASSYYSNQPQHF
>TRBJ2-2|TRBV7-9|TRBD1|few
TGTGCCAGCAGCCCCCGACAGGGAACCGGGGAGCTGTTTTTT
CASSPRQGTGELFF
>TRBJ1-5|TRBV20-1|.|few
TGCAGTGCCTCTTGGGAGAGCAATCAGCCCCAGCATTTT
CSASWESNQPQHF
>TRBJ2-1|TRBV5-1|TRBD2|.
TGCGCCAGCAGCTTGACTAGCGGGAGGGATAATGAGCAGTTCTTC
CASSLTSGRDNEQFF
>TRBJ1-1|TRBV3-1|.|.
TGTGCCAGCAGCCGCCGACGGGTGAACACTGAAGCTTTCTTT
CASSRRRVNTEAFF
>TRBJ2-5|TRBV5-5|.|.
TGTGCCAGCAGCTTAGGGGAGTGGGAGACCCAGTACTTC
CASSLGEWETQYF
>TRBJ2-2|TRBV12-3/TRBV12-4|.|few
TGTGCCAGCAGTTTAGCGGTCTTTCTTACTTCAAACACCGGGGAGCTGTTTTTT
CASSLAVFLTSNTGELFF
>TRBJ2-7|TRBV15|TRBD1|.
TGTGCCACCAGCAGATCCCGACAGGGCCCTTACGACGGGCAGTACTTC
CATSRSRQGPYDGQYF
>TRBJ2-7|TRBV5-1|.|.
TGCGCCAGCAGCCCACCAACTACCGCCGCCTACGAGCAGTACTTC
CASSPPTTAAYEQYF
>TRBJ2-3|TRBV20-1|TRBD2|.
TGCAGTGCCACTGGGCCTAGCGGCAGCACAGATACGCAGTATTTT
CSATGPSGSTDTQYF
>TRBJ2-1|TRBV20-1|.|.
TGCAGTGCTTTTCCCCCCTCAGGTTTCGCCGGGGACAATGAGCAGTTCTTC
CSAFPPSGFAGDNEQFF
>TRBJ2-6|TRBV20-1|.|.
TGCAGTGCAAGGGACACCCTCTCTGGGGCCAACGTCCTGACTTTC
CSARDTLSGANVLTF
>TRBJ2-7|TRBV30|.|.
TGTGCCTGGGGTCGAGGGGCCTACGAGCAGTACTTC
CAWGRGAYEQYF
>TRBJ2-3|TRBV7-2|.|.
TGTGCCAGCAGCGCCCAGCAGGATACGCAGTATTTT
CASSAQQDTQYF
>TRBJ2-4|TRBV4-1|TRBD1|few
TGCGCCAGCAGCCAGGGACAGGGAAGGGGCATTCAGTACTTC
CASSQGQGRGIQYF
>TRBJ1-4|TRBV6-1|TRBD1|many
TGTGCCAGCAGCCCGGGACAGTTTAATGAAAAACTGTTTTTT
CASSPGQFNEKLFF
>TRBJ2-1|TRBV3-1|.|.
TGTGCCAGCAGCCCGAATGGGGGTAATGAGCAGTTCTTC
CASSPNGGNEQFF
>TRBJ2-7|TRBV10-3|.|few
TGTGCCATCAGCCCCGGGACCAATCCCTACGAGCAGTACTTC
CAISPGTNPYEQYF
>TRBJ2-3|TRBV9|.|.
TGTGCCAGCAGCGGGCAAGGGACGTTGGCTACGCAGTATTTT
CASSGQGTLATQYF
>TRBJ1-5|TRBV7-9|.|.
TGTGCCAGCAGCAGAGAAAACAGCTTTAAGCCCCAGCATTTT
CASSRENSFKPQHF
>TRBJ2-4|TRBV20-1|TRBD2|.
TGCAGTGCTATCCGGACCGGGGGGTTAGTGGCCAAAAACATTCAGTACTTC
CSAIRTGGLVAKNIQYF
>TRBJ1-2|TRBV12-3/TRBV12-4|.|.
TGTGCCAGCAGTCGCCGCGGGGATAACTATGGCTACACCTTC
CASSRRGDNYGYTF
>TRBJ2-7|TRBV21-1|.|.
TGTGCCAGCAGCATCCCCGACAGTGGAGCGTTCTACGAGCAGTACTTC
CASSIPDSGAFYEQYF
>TRBJ2-1|TRBV6-5|.|few
TGTGCCAGCACCGAAGGGGGTGAGCAGTTCTTC
CASTEGGEQFF
>TRBJ2-2|TRBV12-3/TRBV12-4|TRBD2|once
TGTGCCAGCAGTTTAGCTTTGGGCGTGGCACTAGCGGGAGGGCACACCGGGGAGCTGTTTTTT
CASSLALGVALAGGHTGELFF
>TRBJ1-2|TRBV12-3/TRBV12-4|.|.
TGTGCCAGCAGCGACAAGAACTATGGCTACACCTTC
CASSDKNYGYTF
>TRBJ2-7|TRBV7-2|TRBD2|few
TGTGCCAGCGGGACTAGCGGGGTTTTCTACGAGCAGTACTTC
CASGTSGVFYEQYF
>TRBJ1-4|TRBV27|.|.
TGTGCCAGCCGCCGATCAGTGGGTGCAACTAATGAAAAACTGTTTTTT
CASRRSVGATNEKLFF
>TRBJ2-1|TRBV9|TRBD2|few
TGTGCCAGCAGCGTAGAGGGGCTAGCGGTTTACAATGAGCAGTTCTTC
CASSVEGLAVYNEQFF
>TRBJ2-3|TRBV5-5|.|many
TGTGCCAGCAGCCTAAATCGCGGCGGAGATACGCAGTATTTT
CASSLNRGGDTQYF
>TRBJ2-3|TRBV20-1|TRBD2|few
TGCAGTGCTAGCGACTCCGGGACTAGCGGGGGAAAGGCGACGCAGTATTTT
CSASDSGTSGGKATQYF
>TRBJ2-5|TRBV5-1|.|.
TGCGCCAGCAGCCCCGGGTCGGAAGAGACCCAGTACTTC
CASSPGSEETQYF
>TRBJ2-5|TRBV3-1|.|.
TGTGCCACTTACAAAGAGACCCAGTACTTC
CATYKETQYF
>TRBJ2-3|TRBV15|.|.
TGTGCCACCAGGAGTGAGGCAGATACGCAGTATTTT
CATRSEADTQYF
>TRBJ2-5|TRBV20-1|TRBD2|.
TGCAGTGCTCCAACCGCTAGCGGGGGGGAGACCCAGTACTTC
CSAPTASGGETQYF
>TRBJ1-1|TRBV5-1|.|.
TGCGCCAGCAGCAAAGAACGCACTGAAGCTTTCTTT
CASSKERTEAFF
>TRBJ2-7|TRBV7-2|TRBD1|.
TGTGCCAGCAGCTTAAAGGGGACAGGCCCCCTCGAGCAGTACTTC
CASSLKGTGPLEQYF
>TRBJ2-2|TRBV20-1|.|few
TGCAGTGCTAGGTACCGGAGGGAGATCCACACCGGGGAGCTGTTTTTT
CSARYRREIHTGELFF
>TRBJ2-3|TRBV5-1|.|many
TGCGCCAGCAGCTTGGAATCCCTCACAGATACGCAGTATTTT
CASSLESLTDTQYF
>TRBJ2-3|TRBV5-1|.|.
TGCGCCAGCAGCTTGGGGGAGGTCGCAGATACGCAGTATTTT
CASSLGEVADTQYF
>TRBJ1-1|TRBV6-1|.|.
TGTGCCAGCAGTAGGGGCCTCGCAATCAGTGGAGCTTTCTTT
CASSRGLAISGAFF
>TRBJ2-3|TRBV20-1|TRBD1|.
TGCAGTGCTAGAGACTGGGGACAGGGGACAGATACGCAGTATTTT
CSARDWGQGTDTQYF
>TRBJ1-1|TRBV10-3|.|.
TGTGCCATCAGTTACAGGCCCGCGGGCACTGAAGCTTTCTTT
CAISYRPAGTEAFF
>TRBJ2-3|TRBV5-1|TRBD1|.
TGCGCCAGCAGAACCGCCGGGACAGGCGGTTCGAATACGCAGTATTTT
CASRTAGTGGSNTQYF